The next 21 T cell receptor beta chains were all read from a single sample in a study of T cell changes during pregnancy in multiple sclerosis. Clones were sequenced by immunoSEQ multiplex PCR, and TCRdb holds only the in-frame ones, with some missing. The sample lists more than 75,000 clones; around 93% were seen once. The sample consisted of peripheral blood, taken in the first trimester of pregnancy. The receptors were gathered from a female donor with multiple sclerosis, enrolled in a pregnancy study.

V is TRBV4-3 and J is TRBJ1-1, with D unclear. Between the trimmed V and J ends, which lost 2 bases and 1 base, there was a span of 5 bases. Germline CDR1 reads LGHNA; CDR2 reads YSLEER. The CDR3 is 13 amino acids. The CDR3 DNA reads TGCGCCAGCAGCCAACAGGAGAACACTGAAGCTTTCTTT. Its protein is CASSQQENTEAFF.

This rearrangement joins TRBV5-1 to TRBJ2-5, with no clear D. The CDR3 consists of 15 residues. CDR1 and CDR2 from the germline V gene are SGHRS and YFSETQ. V was shortened by 2 bases and J by 0 bases, with 11 bases between the two germline ends. CDR3 sequence (DNA): TGCGCCAGCAGCTTAGACACCCGACACCAAGAGACCCAGTACTTC. This encodes CASSLDTRHQETQYF.

The J gene is TRBJ2-7, the V gene TRBV11-2; 9 bases line up with TRBD1. The CDR3 runs to 15 residues. Germline loops: CDR1 SGHAT, CDR2 FQNNGV. V lost 4 bases, J lost 2 bases, and 6 bases stayed unmatched. The CDR3 DNA follows: TGTGCCAGCAGCTCTGGGACAGGGCATACCTACGAGCAGTACTTC. It is translated as CASSSGTGHTYEQYF.

The J gene is TRBJ2-2, the V gene TRBV7-8, with 8 bases that match TRBD2. Losses at the gene ends were 3 bases for V and 1 base for J; bases not matched to a gene: 7. Germline lookup yields CDR1 SGHVS and CDR2 FQNEAQ. The length of the CDR3 is 17 residues. As DNA, the CDR3 is TGTGCCAGCAGCTTTCCTACTAGCGGCGGGAACACCGGGGAGCTGTTTTTT. Residues: CASSFPTSGGNTGELFF.

The V gene is TRBV6-1, the J gene TRBJ1-5, with 8 positions matching TRBD1. CDR1 is MNHNS and CDR2 is SASEGT in the germline V gene. This CDR3 has 14 amino acids. J was trimmed by 5 bases and V by 4 bases; bases with no gene match: 4. DNA for the CDR3: TGTGCCAGCAGTGGGACAGGGACGGATCAGCCCCAGCATTTT. Translated: CASSGTGTDQPQHF.

The rearrangement joins TRBV5-4 to TRBJ2-7, with TRBD1 as a possible D gene (6 bases). Trimming stripped 0 bases from V and 3 bases from J, with 13 bases between. Germline values: CDR1 SGHNT, CDR2 YYREEE (reference sequence). The CDR3 extends over 15 amino acids. The CDR3 bases are TGTGCCAGCAGCTTGGATGGCAGGGGATTCTACGAGCAGTACTTC. Translating gives CASSLDGRGFYEQYF.

The chain is built from TRBV18 and TRBJ1-2; D is unclear. Per the germline V gene, CDR1 is KGHSH and CDR2 is LQKENI. This CDR3 contains 15 residues. The V and J ends lost 0 bases and 7 bases respectively, with 15 bases between them. The CDR3 spells CASSPPGSGRRGYTF. The CDR3 nucleotides read TGTGCCAGCTCACCACCCGGTTCCGGTCGCCGTGGCTACACCTTC.

The chain joins TRBV9 to TRBJ2-7, with TRBD1 matching over 7 bases. The CDR3 covers 13 residues. V lost 3 bases, J lost 3 bases, and 3 bases stayed unmatched. CDR1 is SGDLS, CDR2 YYNGEE, per germline. CDR3 amino acids: CASSGDRDYEQYF. CDR3 DNA: TGTGCCAGCAGCGGAGACAGGGACTACGAGCAGTACTTC.

The genes are TRBV6-5 and TRBJ1-1, with 8 bases identical to TRBD1. J was trimmed by 4 bases and V by 2 bases; bases with no gene match: 9. The CDR3 totals 16 residues. The V gene's germline CDR1 is MNHEY and CDR2 SVGAGI. CDR3: CASSYRTGGGFTEAFF. Written as DNA, the CDR3 is TGTGCCAGCAGTTACCGTACAGGGGGGGGCTTCACTGAAGCTTTCTTT.

The chain combines TRBV28 with TRBJ2-7; D possibly corresponds to TRBD1 (6 bases). CDR1 and CDR2 (germline): MDHEN, SYDVKM. Trimming took 10 bases from V and 2 from J, leaving 15 bases between them. The length of the CDR3 is 13 residues. CDR3 nucleotides: TGTGCCACAGCAGTGACAGGCCCCTACGAGCAGTACTTC. This sequence encodes CATAVTGPYEQYF.

The chain employs TRBV7-6 and TRBJ2-5, with 9 positions matching TRBD1. CDR1 and CDR2 from the germline V gene are SGHVS and FNYEAQ. CDR3 length equals 15 residues. J gave up 3 bases and V 5 bases, and 7 bases lay outside the gene matches. The CDR3 sequence is CASSPGTGREETQYF. The CDR3 coding sequence is TGTGCCAGCAGCCCAGGGACAGGGAGAGAAGAGACCCAGTACTTC.

The genes are TRBV5-1 and TRBJ2-1, with D tentatively TRBD2 (6 bases). CDR1 and CDR2 from the germline V gene are SGHRS and YFSETQ. Between the trimmed V and J ends, which lost 4 bases and 1 base, there was a span of 12 bases. This CDR3 is 15 amino acids long. The CDR3 loop reads CASSRDSVSYNEQFF. The CDR3 DNA reads as TGCGCCAGCAGCCGGGACTCCGTGTCCTACAATGAGCAGTTCTTC. The whole variable domain, remainder taken from reference TRBV5-1 and TRBJ2-1, is KAGVTQTPRYLIKTRGQQVTLSCSPISGHRSVSWYQQTPGQGLQFLFEYFSETQRNKGNFPGRFSGRQFSNSRSEMNVSTLELGDSALYLCASSRDSVSYNEQFFGPGTRLTVL.

The chain combines TRBV11-1 with TRBJ2-5; D uncertain. This CDR3 has 18 amino acids. Trimming pared 0 bases from V and 1 base from J, leaving 18 bases between. The germline V gene has CDR1 SGHAT and CDR2 FQDESV (reference sequence). CDR3 residues: CASSLARLGDLSQETQYF. DNA for the CDR3: TGTGCCAGCAGCTTAGCTAGATTAGGAGACCTTAGCCAAGAGACCCAGTACTTC. Filled out from reference TRBV11-1 and TRBJ2-5, the complete variable domain reads EAEVAQSPRYKITEKSQAVAFWCDPISGHATLYWYRQILGQGPELLVQFQDESVVDDSQLPKDRFSAERLKGVDSTLKIQPAELGDSAMYLCASSLARLGDLSQETQYFGPGTRLLVL.

CDR3 loop: CASSLAGRSSYNEQFF. CDR3 bases: TGTGCCAGCAGCTTAGCGGGCCGAAGCTCCTACAATGAGCAGTTCTTC. J is TRBJ2-1 and V is TRBV7-3; possibly TRBD2 for D (5 bases). Deletions cut 2 bases from V and 0 bases from J, with 11 bases between. The CDR3 is made up of 16 amino acids. Per germline, CDR1 SGHTA and CDR2 FQGTGA.

This clone was counted once. This chain connects TRBV6-1 to TRBJ1-4, with TRBD1 matching 7 bases. CDR3 length: 14 residues. The junction had 11 bases not matched to a gene; V was cut back by 6 bases and J by 10 bases. The V gene's germline CDR1 is MNHNS and CDR2 SASEGT. The CDR3 here is CASSPLDRVGKLFF. CDR3 in DNA: TGTGCCAGCAGCCCCTTAGACAGGGTGGGAAAACTGTTTTTT.

The chain couples TRBV4-1 to TRBJ2-5, with 8 bases that match TRBD1. The CDR3 covers 16 residues. Looked up from germline, CDR1 is MGHRA and CDR2 is YSYEKL. V gave up 4 bases and J gave up 0 bases; unmatched junction bases: 7. CDR3 region: CASSPPGGQDQETQYF. The DNA for the CDR3 is TGCGCCAGCAGCCCCCCAGGGGGACAGGACCAAGAGACCCAGTACTTC.

This rearrangement joins TRBV6-1 to TRBJ2-7, with TRBD2 matching over 9 bases. In germline, CDR1 is MNHNS, CDR2 SASEGT. The CDR3 is 13 residues long. With V trimmed by 7 bases and J by 1 base, 2 bases remained unmatched. This CDR3 reads CASNLAGSYEQYF. In DNA form, the CDR3 reads TGTGCCAGCAACCTAGCGGGGTCCTACGAGCAGTACTTC.

The chain carries TRBV19 and TRBJ2-2, with 9 bases matching TRBD2. The trim removed 6 bases at V and 1 base at J, leaving 12 bases unmatched. CDR3 length: 18 residues. Looked up from germline, CDR1 is LNHDA and CDR2 is SQIVND (reference sequence). The CDR3 is CASRKGFSGSWNTGELFF. CDR3 nucleotide sequence: TGTGCCAGTAGGAAGGGTTTTAGCGGGAGTTGGAACACCGGGGAGCTGTTTTTT.

V usage is TRBV7-9 and J usage is TRBJ2-7, with a possible D match to TRBD2 (7 bases). This CDR3 comprises 15 residues. V gave up 1 base and J gave up 1 base, with 11 bases separating them. Germline loops: CDR1 SEHNR, CDR2 FQNEAQ (reference sequence). CDR3 amino acids: CASSLEGGVSYEQYF. The CDR3 coding sequence is TGTGCCAGCAGCTTAGAGGGGGGGGTTTCCTACGAGCAGTACTTC.

CDR3 residues: CASSDSTSGGADTQYF. The DNA of the CDR3 is TGTGCCAGCAGTGACTCTACTAGCGGGGGGGCAGATACGCAGTATTTT. V gene TRBV6-4 combines with J gene TRBJ2-3; 13 nucleotides line up with TRBD2. The CDR3 extends over 16 amino acids. CDR1 and CDR2 (germline): MRHNA, SNTAGT. V was pared by 0 bases and J by 4 bases, with 1 base of the junction left unmatched.

This chain links TRBV29-1 with TRBJ2-5, with 16 positions matching TRBD2. CDR3 length equals 15 residues. In germline, CDR1 is SQVTM, CDR2 ANQGSEA. V dropped 6 bases and J dropped 5; count of bases not matched to a gene: 6. CDR3 DNA sequence: TGCAGCGTCGGGACTAGCGGGAGGGCCGGGGAGACCCAGTACTTC. Translating gives CSVGTSGRAGETQYF.